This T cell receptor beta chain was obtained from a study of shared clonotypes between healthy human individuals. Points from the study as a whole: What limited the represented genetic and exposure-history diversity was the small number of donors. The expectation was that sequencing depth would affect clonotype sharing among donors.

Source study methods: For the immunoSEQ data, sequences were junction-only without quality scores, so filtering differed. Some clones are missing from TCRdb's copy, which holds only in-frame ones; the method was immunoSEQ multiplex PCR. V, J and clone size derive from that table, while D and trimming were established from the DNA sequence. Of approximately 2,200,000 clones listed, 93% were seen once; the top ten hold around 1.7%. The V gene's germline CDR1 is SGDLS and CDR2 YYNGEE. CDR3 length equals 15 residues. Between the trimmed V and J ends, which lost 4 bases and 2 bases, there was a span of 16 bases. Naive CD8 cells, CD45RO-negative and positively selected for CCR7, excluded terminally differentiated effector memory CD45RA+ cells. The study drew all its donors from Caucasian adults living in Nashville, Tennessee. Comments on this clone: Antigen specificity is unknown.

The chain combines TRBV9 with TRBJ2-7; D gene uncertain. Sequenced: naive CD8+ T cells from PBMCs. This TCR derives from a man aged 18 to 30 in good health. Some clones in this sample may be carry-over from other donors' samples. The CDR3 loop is CASSPDPLNPYEQYF. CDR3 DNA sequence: TGTGCCAGCAGCCCGGACCCCCTTAACCCCTACGAGCAGTACTTC.